This TCR beta chain is drawn from a study of beta chain features in type 1 diabetes. This clone appeared a few times. This CDR3 spans 15 amino acids. CDR1 is SGHDN, CDR2 FVKESK, per germline. Deletions cut 5 bases from V and 6 bases from J, with 17 bases between. Expressed TCRB transcripts were sequenced after all isolated RNA was converted to cDNA. Using immunoSEQ multiplex PCR, the repertoire was profiled, and TCRdb retains in-frame clones only, with some absent. Of about 620,000 clones listed, around 16% were seen once; the top ten hold approximately 0.099%. This clonotype was obtained from a man younger than 30 in good health. The J gene is TRBJ2-1, the V gene TRBV14; D could derive from TRBD1 or TRBD2 (5 bases each). Specimen: naive CD4+ T cells from blood. The CDR3 coding sequence is TGTGCCAGCAGCAGAGGGGCCGCTACTACCAATGAGCAGTTCTTC. Translated: CASSRGAATTNEQFF.